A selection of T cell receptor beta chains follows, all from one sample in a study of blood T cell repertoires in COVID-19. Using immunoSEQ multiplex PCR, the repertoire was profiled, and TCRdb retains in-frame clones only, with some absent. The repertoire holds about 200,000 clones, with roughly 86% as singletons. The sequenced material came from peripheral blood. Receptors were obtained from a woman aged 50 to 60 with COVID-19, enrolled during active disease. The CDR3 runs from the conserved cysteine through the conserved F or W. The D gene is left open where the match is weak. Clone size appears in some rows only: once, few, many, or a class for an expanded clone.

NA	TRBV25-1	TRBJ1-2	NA	TGTGCCAGCAGCTCCCTTAGGGGGAATGGCTACACCTTC	CASSSLRGNGYTF
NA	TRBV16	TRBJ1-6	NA	TGTGCCAGCAGCCAGTATGATAATTCACCCCTCCACTTT	CASSQYDNSPLHF
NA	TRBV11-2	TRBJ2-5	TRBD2	TGTGCCAGCAGCTTTGGGACTAGCGGGGGGGTACTCCGGGTGAGCCAGTACTTC	CASSFGTSGGVLRVSQYF
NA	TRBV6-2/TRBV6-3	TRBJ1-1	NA	TGTGCCAGCAGTTACGCCGGGGGGGACACTGAAGCTTTCTTT	CASSYAGGDTEAFF
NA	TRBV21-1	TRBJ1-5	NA	TGTGCCGGAAGAGGGACAGGGGGCTCTTTGCCCCAGCATTTT	CAGRGTGGSLPQHF
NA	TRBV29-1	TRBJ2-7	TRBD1	TGCAGCGTTTACGGACAGGGGGCAGAGGAGCAGTACTTC	CSVYGQGAEEQYF
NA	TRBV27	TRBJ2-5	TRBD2	TGTGCCAGCAGTTTGCGGGGGTCGGTGGAGACCCAGTACTTC	CASSLRGSVETQYF
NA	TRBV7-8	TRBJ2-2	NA	TGTGCCAGCAGCGCCCGCCGCGAAGTCGCCGGGGAGCTGTTTTTT	CASSARREVAGELFF
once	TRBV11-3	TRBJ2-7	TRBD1	TGTGCCAGCAGCGCCGCGGACAGGGGAGGGTACGAGCAGTACTTC	CASSAADRGGYEQYF
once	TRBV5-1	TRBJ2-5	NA	TGCGCCAGCAGCTTGTCAGGGTTCCAAGAGACCCAGTACTTC	CASSLSGFQETQYF
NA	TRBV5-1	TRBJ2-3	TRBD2	TGCGCCAGCAGCCCGGGCGGACTAGCGGGTGCCTACACAGATACGCAGTATTTT	CASSPGGLAGAYTDTQYF
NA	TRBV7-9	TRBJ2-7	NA	TGTGCCAGCAGCCATCTGACAGTTCCCTACGAGCAGTACTTC	CASSHLTVPYEQYF
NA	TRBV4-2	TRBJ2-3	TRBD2	TGTGCCAGCAGCCAAGATCCCGGGACTAGCGGGAATACGCAGTATTTT	CASSQDPGTSGNTQYF
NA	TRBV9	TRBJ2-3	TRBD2	TGTGCCAGCAGCGCGCGGGCCGGGGGGATGACAGATACGCAGTATTTT	CASSARAGGMTDTQYF
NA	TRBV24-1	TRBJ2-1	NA	TGTGCCACCGGTACGAGGACTTCCTACAATGAGCAGTTCTTC	CATGTRTSYNEQFF
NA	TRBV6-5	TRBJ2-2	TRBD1	TGTGCCAGCAGTCCGGGACAGGGAAGGGGGGAGCTGTTTTTT	CASSPGQGRGELFF
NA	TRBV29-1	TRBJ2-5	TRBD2	TGCAGCGCGGTGTCCGGGGGGGCCGGGGAGACCCAGTACTTC	CSAVSGGAGETQYF
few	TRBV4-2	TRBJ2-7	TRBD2	TGTGCCAGCAGCCAAGATCTAGCGGGCGATTACGAGCAGTACTTC	CASSQDLAGDYEQYF
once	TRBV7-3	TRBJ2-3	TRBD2	TGTGCCAGCAGCTTATCTCGACTAGCGGGGGGAGGTACGGGCACAGATACGCAGTATTTT	CASSLSRLAGGGTGTDTQYF
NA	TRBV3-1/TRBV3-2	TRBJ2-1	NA	TGTGCCAGCAGCCCAGGATGGGACAATCTCTCCCAGTTCTTC	CASSPGWDNLSQFF
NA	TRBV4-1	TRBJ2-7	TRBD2	TGCGCCAGCAGCCCAATTGGGTGGACTAGCGGGACCTACGAGCAGTACTTC	CASSPIGWTSGTYEQYF
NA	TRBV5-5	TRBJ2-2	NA	TGTGCCAGCACTTTGGGGGGGGACAGGTCCTCGAACACCGGGGAGCTGTTTTTT	CASTLGGDRSSNTGELFF
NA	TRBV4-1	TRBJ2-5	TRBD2	TGCGCCAGCAGCCAAGTAGCGGGGCTGGGAAAGACCCAGTACTTC	CASSQVAGLGKTQYF
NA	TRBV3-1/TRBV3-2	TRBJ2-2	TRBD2	TGTGCCACCGGGACTAGACCGATCGGGGAGCTGTTTTTT	CATGTRPIGELFF
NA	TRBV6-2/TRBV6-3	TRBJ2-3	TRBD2	TGTGCCAGCAGTTCTATTTCCCACAGCGGGGGCGGAAATACGCAGTATTTT	CASSSISHSGGGNTQYF
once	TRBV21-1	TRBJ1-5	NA	TGTGCCAGCGGCTCACATAGGACAGGGGTGTGTAGCAATCAGCCCCAGCATTTT	CASGSHRTGVCSNQPQHF
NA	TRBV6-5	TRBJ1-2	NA	TGTGCCAGCAGTTCCACAGGCTATGGCTACACCTTC	CASSSTGYGYTF
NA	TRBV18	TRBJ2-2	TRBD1	TGTGCCAGCTCACCACGGACAGGGCGGAACACCGGGGAGCTGTTTTTT	CASSPRTGRNTGELFF
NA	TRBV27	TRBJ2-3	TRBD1	TGTGCCAGCAGCCCTACCCGTTCCCTAATAGGGACAGACACAGATACGCAGTATTTT	CASSPTRSLIGTDTDTQYF
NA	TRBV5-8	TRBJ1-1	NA	TGTGCCAGCAGCCTCCGGGTTGGTAGGAACACTGAAGCTTTCTTT	CASSLRVGRNTEAFF
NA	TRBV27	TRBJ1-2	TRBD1	TGTGCCAGCAGCCGACAGGGCTGGGACTATGGCTACACCTTC	CASSRQGWDYGYTF
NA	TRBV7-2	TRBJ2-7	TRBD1	TGTGCCAGCAGCTCCGGACAGGGGCCGGTTGAGCAGTACTTC	CASSSGQGPVEQYF